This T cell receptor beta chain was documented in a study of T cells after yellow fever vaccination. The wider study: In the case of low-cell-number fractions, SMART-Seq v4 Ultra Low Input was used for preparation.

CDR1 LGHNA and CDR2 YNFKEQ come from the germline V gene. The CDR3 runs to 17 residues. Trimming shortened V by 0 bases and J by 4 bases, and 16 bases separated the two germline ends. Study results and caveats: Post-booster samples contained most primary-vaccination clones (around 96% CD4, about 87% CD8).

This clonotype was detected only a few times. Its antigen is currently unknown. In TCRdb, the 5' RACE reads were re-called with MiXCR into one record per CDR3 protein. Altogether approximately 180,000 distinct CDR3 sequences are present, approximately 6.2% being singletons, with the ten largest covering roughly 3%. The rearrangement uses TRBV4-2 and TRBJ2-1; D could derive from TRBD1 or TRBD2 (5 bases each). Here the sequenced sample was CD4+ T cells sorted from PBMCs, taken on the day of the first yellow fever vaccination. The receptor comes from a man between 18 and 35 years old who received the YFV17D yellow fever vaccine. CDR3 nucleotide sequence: TGTGCCAGCAGCCAAGATGAGGGGTTTACTAAATACAATGAGCAGTTCTTC. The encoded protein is CASSQDEGFTKYNEQFF.